What follows are 19 T cell receptor beta chains derived from one specimen sequenced in a study of blood T cell repertoires in COVID-19 (dated by TCRdb to about 2020). Library method: the immunoSEQ multiplex PCR assay. In its TCRdb copy, this immuneACCESS table keeps in-frame sequences only and misses some clones. Where compared with another copy, unresolved V genes explain less than half of these, and the others have no known cause. The sample table contains over 250,000 clones; only one count was recorded for approximately 88% of them. The ten largest clonotypes hold around 9.6% of the sample. The sample consisted of peripheral blood. The receptors originated from a woman in her 70s with COVID-19, enrolled during active disease.

The rearrangement links TRBV9 to TRBJ2-2; D gene unclear. V lost 1 base, J lost 6 bases, and 10 bases lay in between. Germline CDR1 is SGDLS and CDR2 is YYNGEE. The CDR3 spans 14 residues. DNA of the CDR3: TGTGCCAGCAGCGTATTAGAGGCGGCCGGGGAGCTGTTTTTT. Its translation: CASSVLEAAGELFF.

The V and J genes are TRBV7-6 and TRBJ2-1, with D tentatively TRBD1 (6 bases). CDR3 size: 15 residues. Between the trimmed V and J ends, which lost 4 bases and 6 bases, there was a span of 16 bases. The germline CDR1 and CDR2 sequences are SGHVS and FNYEAQ. The CDR3 loop reads CASSSITGLSNEQFF. CDR3 in DNA: TGTGCCAGCAGCTCAATTACAGGGCTAAGCAATGAGCAGTTCTTC.

The gene calls are TRBV30 and TRBJ1-4; D perhaps matches TRBD1 (5 bases). Trimming stripped 1 base from V and 6 bases from J, with 15 bases between. The CDR3 is 15 amino acids. Germline V gene sequence: CDR1 GTSNPN, CDR2 SVGIG (reference sequence). The CDR3, as DNA: TGTGCCTGGAGTGACCCCAGGGAGGGGTATGAAAAACTGTTTTTT. Encoded protein: CAWSDPREGYEKLFF.

The chain links TRBV18 to TRBJ2-7; possibly TRBD2 for D (5 bases). V shed 0 bases and J shed 2 bases, with 5 bases lying between them. The length of the CDR3 is 13 residues. Germline CDR1 is KGHSH and CDR2 is LQKENI. In DNA, the CDR3 is TGTGCCAGCTCACCACCGGGAGCCTACGAGCAGTACTTC. Protein product: CASSPPGAYEQYF.

This clone was detected once. The chain recombines TRBV7-9 with TRBJ1-2; D gene uncertain. The CDR3 has 15 amino acids. CDR1 SEHNR and CDR2 FQNEAQ come from the germline V gene (reference sequence). Trimming shortened V by 0 bases and J by 4 bases, and 12 bases separated the two germline ends. The CDR3 sequence is CASSLAAPQIYGYTF. DNA for the CDR3: TGTGCCAGCAGCTTAGCGGCCCCCCAGATCTATGGCTACACCTTC.

V usage is TRBV28 and J usage is TRBJ1-1, with 8 bases that match TRBD1. CDR3 length equals 13 residues. The V and J ends lost 3 bases and 8 bases, in that order; junction bases with no gene match: 5. Germline V gene lookup returns CDR1 MDHEN and CDR2 SYDVKM. The CDR3 DNA sequence: TGTGCCAGCAGTTTCCGGACAGGGCGGGAAGCTTTCTTT. Translating it yields CASSFRTGREAFF.

The V and J genes are TRBV19 and TRBJ1-1, with D perhaps matching TRBD1 (6 bases). Germline assignment: CDR1 LNHDA and CDR2 SQIVND (reference sequence). V shed 5 bases and J shed 7 bases, with 11 bases lying between them. The CDR3 loop spans 12 amino acids. The CDR3 is CASSVGTFEAFF. In DNA form, the CDR3 reads TGTGCCAGTAGTGTCGGGACATTTGAAGCTTTCTTT. The full variable domain, rest sourced from reference TRBV19 and TRBJ1-1, is DGGITQSPKYLFRKEGQNVTLSCEQNLNHDAMYWYRQDPGQGLRLIYYSQIVNDFQKGDIAEGYSVSREKKESFPLTVTSAQKNPTAFYLCASSVGTFEAFFGQGTRLTVV.

This chain joins TRBV9 and TRBJ2-4, with D perhaps matching TRBD2 (6 bases). The V gene's germline CDR1 is SGDLS and CDR2 YYNGEE. With 0 bases removed from V and 14 bases from J, the gap between germline ends came to 15 bases. This CDR3 spans 13 amino acids. This CDR3 is CASSVGGEGLKYF. CDR3 nucleotide sequence: TGTGCCAGCAGCGTAGGGGGAGAGGGACTGAAGTACTTC.

V and J are TRBV30 and TRBJ1-6; D gene ambiguous. CDR3 size: 14 residues. Germline assignment: CDR1 GTSNPN and CDR2 SVGIG (reference sequence). V was pared by 5 bases and J by 5 bases, with 13 bases between. CDR3 sequence: CAWDPGVDNSPLHF. CDR3 nucleotide sequence: TGTGCCTGGGACCCCGGAGTAGATAATTCACCCCTCCACTTT.

The chain links TRBV20-1 to TRBJ1-2; the D is unclear. There are 11 residues in the CDR3. Germline-derived CDR1 and CDR2 are DFQATT and SNEGSKA (reference sequence). This chain's CDR3 is CSQERGYGYTF. The CDR3 DNA follows: TGCAGCCAAGAAAGAGGCTATGGCTACACCTTC.

The CDR3 protein is CASSQSWGSGSGTDTQYF. As DNA, the CDR3 is TGCGCCAGCAGCCAAAGTTGGGGTAGCGGGAGTGGCACAGATACGCAGTATTTT. The rearrangement links TRBV4-1 to TRBJ2-3; TRBD2 agrees at 9 bases. This CDR3 is 18 amino acids long. CDR1 is MGHRA, CDR2 YSYEKL, per germline. V lost 2 bases and J lost 1; bases outside the gene matches: 10.

The J gene is TRBJ2-7, the V gene TRBV2; TRBD2 matches 9 bases. Germline V gene lookup returns CDR1 SNHLY and CDR2 FYNNEI. Losses at the gene ends were 4 bases for V and 2 bases for J; bases not matched to a gene: 6. The CDR3 loop spans 15 amino acids. For the CDR3, the DNA is TGTGCCAGCAGTGTGGAGACTAGCGGCCCCTACGAGCAGTACTTC. Translation: CASSVETSGPYEQYF.

The V call is TRBV19, the J call TRBJ2-1; 8 nucleotides line up with TRBD2. V trimming: 7 bases; J trimming: 4 bases; junction bases outside the gene matches: 15. CDR1 and CDR2 from the germline V gene are LNHDA and SQIVND (reference sequence). The CDR3 is made up of 17 amino acids. CDR3 in amino acids: CASNPVPGSGGYNEQFF. Written as DNA, the CDR3 is TGTGCCAGTAACCCAGTCCCAGGGAGCGGGGGATACAATGAGCAGTTCTTC.

The V call is TRBV7-8, the J call TRBJ2-7, with D possibly matching TRBD2 (6 bases). Germline V gene data show CDR1 as SGHVS and CDR2 as FQNEAQ. CDR3 length: 14 amino acids. V dropped 2 bases and J dropped 6 bases, with 14 bases sitting between them. The CDR3 spells CASSLSRRVGEQYF. CDR3 coding DNA: TGTGCCAGCAGCTTATCGAGGAGGGTGGGCGAGCAGTACTTC.

This clone occurred once. The J gene is TRBJ1-4, the V gene TRBV18, with 11 bases lining up with TRBD1. Germline-derived CDR1 and CDR2 are KGHSH and LQKENI. V lost 3 bases, J lost 5 bases, and 2 bases stayed unmatched. CDR3 size: 15 residues. This CDR3 is CASSPRDRGNEKLFF. The CDR3 DNA reads TGTGCCAGCTCACCTCGGGACAGGGGGAATGAAAAACTGTTTTTT. The full variable domain, completed using reference TRBV18 and TRBJ1-4, is NAGVMQNPRHLVRRRGQEARLRCSPMKGHSHVYWYRQLPEEGLKFMVYLQKENIIDESGMPKERFSAEFPKEGPSILRIQQVVRGDSAAYFCASSPRDRGNEKLFFGSGTQLSVL.

V is TRBV5-4 and J is TRBJ2-5, with TRBD1 as a possible D gene (5 bases). With 1 base removed from V and 1 base from J, the gap between germline ends came to 8 bases. CDR3 length equals 14 residues. Germline V gene sequence: CDR1 SGHNT, CDR2 YYREEE (reference sequence). The CDR3: CASSLQGLQETQYF. As DNA, the CDR3 is TGTGCCAGCAGCTTGCAGGGCCTCCAAGAGACCCAGTACTTC.

This clone showed up just once. The J gene is TRBJ2-3, the V gene TRBV12-5; 9 bases are shared with TRBD1. CDR1 is LGHNT, CDR2 FRNRAP, per germline. V gave up 3 bases and J gave up 5 bases; unmatched junction bases: 3. The CDR3 has 14 amino acids. CDR3 amino acids: CASGLGTGQDTQYF. CDR3 nucleotides: TGTGCTAGTGGTTTAGGGACAGGGCAAGATACGCAGTATTTT. The full variable domain, rest sourced from reference TRBV12-5 and TRBJ2-3, is DARVTQTPRHKVTEMGQEVTMRCQPILGHNTVFWYRQTMMQGLELLAYFRNRAPLDDSGMPKDRFSAEMPDATLATLKIQPSEPRDSAVYFCASGLGTGQDTQYFGPGTRLTVL.

The chain couples TRBV4-1 to TRBJ2-1; TRBD1 agrees at 9 bases. Germline V CDR1 and CDR2: MGHRA, YSYEKL. This CDR3 comprises 16 residues. J gave up 7 bases and V 3 bases, and 10 bases lay outside the gene matches. The DNA for the CDR3 is TGCGCCAGCAGCCACCCGGGACAGGGAAGTAGGAATGAGCAGTTCTTC. This sequence encodes CASSHPGQGSRNEQFF.

Comment on this clone: In the same sample, other DNA sequences code for this CDR3. This sequence joins TRBV11-2 and TRBJ1-4, with D uncertain. The CDR3 loop spans 12 amino acids. Per the germline V gene, CDR1 is SGHAT and CDR2 is FQNNGV. Deletions cut 1 base from V and 13 bases from J, with 10 bases between. The CDR3 DNA is TGTGCCAGCAGCTTAGGAGAGTATAGACTGTTTTTT. It specifies CASSLGEYRLFF.